This T cell receptor (beta chain) was obtained from a study of T cells after yellow fever vaccination (dated by TCRdb to between 2017 and 2020). Regarding the complete study: The SMART-Seq v4 Ultra Low Input RNA kit was used to prepare libraries from fractions with low cell numbers. To track T-cell clones before and after primary and booster YFV17D yellow fever vaccination, bulk TCR alpha and beta repertoires were sequenced longitudinally. Blood samples were taken at several timepoints before and after primary and secondary immunization, and bulk PBMC replicates and cell subsets were isolated. The cohort comprised two healthy male donors, one aged 18 to 30 and one aged 30 to 40 years. Results the study describes overall, beyond this receptor: Compared with the primary T-cell response, the secondary T-cell response was weaker but faster, peaking on day 5 rather than day 15. Because abundant contaminating clonotypes from the bulk population could be contained in FACS-sorted repertoires, computational filtering was required. A small fraction of clonotypes appeared in both the CD4 and CD8 compartments, likely as a result of convergent recombination. The study included only two donors, which limits how far the findings can be generalized. Most clones expanded after primary vaccination were re-detected after the booster (around 96% of CD4 and approximately 88% of CD8), suggesting broad memory maintenance.

V is pared back by 4 bases and J by 6 bases, with 13 bases lying between the germline termini. The CDR3 spans 14 residues, from the cysteine through the phenylalanine. The read is trimmed to its CDR3 DNA, 42 bases read in frame from base 1. CDR1 and CDR2, per the germline V gene (reference sequence), are LGHDT and YNNKEL. This specimen's treatment or condition label, per the study, means: live attenuated yellow fever vaccine strain. A standard Ficoll-Paque protocol was used to isolate PBMCs from peripheral blood. Dynabeads CD4 and CD8 positive selection kits were used to isolate CD4 and CD8 T-cell fractions. TriZol was used to extract RNA from bulk PBMCs, CD4 and CD8 fractions, and dextramer-positive and dextramer-negative fractions. The data were produced on an Illumina NovaSeq 6000. TCR cDNA was synthesized by 5'RACE template switching, through which a universal primer site and unique molecular identifiers were introduced. Priming for cDNA synthesis came from both the TCR alpha and TCR beta constant segments. Library amplification used two PCR steps, and the second PCR step added sample barcodes and sequencing adapters. Sequencing of libraries was done on Illumina HiSeq 2500 (2x100 bp) or NovaSeq (2x150 bp). Under the source paper's analysis protocol: MIGEC was used to demultiplex reads and collapse the reads into UMI consensus sequences, and MiXCR was used for V(D)J alignment. Vaccine-responding clonotypes were identified with edgeR using replicate PBMC samples, with FDR below 0.01 and a log2 fold change above 5 up to day 15 being required. Bulk clonotypes were assigned CD4 or CD8 identity according to which sequenced CD4 or CD8 repertoire held them at higher abundance. TCRdb took the public reads, trimmed them with fastp at Q25, ran MiXCR for clone calling and kept in-frame beta chains. A single entry per CDR3 protein holds the most common genes and DNA from its merged rows. For this entry, the V and J calls and clone size follow TCRdb and not the study's own pipeline. Recorded for this sample are some 300,000 distinct CDR3 sequences; roughly 8.7% of them occurred a single time. The top ten constitute 3% to 3.5% of the sample.

This clonotype has just a few counts. Its cognate antigen has yet to be identified. Base qualities are not at hand, and no much larger clone is one base apart. The chain is assembled from TRBV3-1 and TRBJ1-5; the D gene is perhaps TRBD1, from 5 matching bases. The sequencing used CD4+ T cells sorted from PBMCs, collected 5 days after the yellow fever booster vaccination. The clonotype was recovered from a young man who received the YFV17D yellow fever vaccine. Read as DNA, the sequence is TGTGCCAGCAGCCCCCAAAGCGGGGCTCAGCCCCAGCATTTT. Translated, this is CASSPQSGAQPQHF.